The sequence of this T cell receptor beta chain was determined in a study of blood T cell repertoires in COVID-19. Study-wide context: T cells, B-cell-depleted T cells, or PBMCs provided the cDNA or gDNA that served as material.

Germline V gene data show CDR1 as SGHTA and CDR2 as FQGTGA. The CDR3 spans 14 residues. V lost 5 bases, J lost 4 bases, and 12 bases lay in between. Assay: immunoSEQ multiplex PCR; the TCRdb copy retains only in-frame clones and omits some. The sample contains approximately 180,000 clones, almost 80% of which appear only once. The chain joins TRBV7-3 to TRBJ1-3, with D possibly being TRBD1 (6 bases). This receptor was identified in a woman aged 70-85 years with acute or convalescent COVID-19. Sequenced input: peripheral blood. CDR3 protein: CASSQTGSGNTIYF. CDR3 DNA: TGTGCCAGCAGCCAAACAGGGTCCGGAAACACCATATATTTT.